The clone carrying this T cell receptor (beta chain) has ten or more counts. What it binds is not known. Ligated cDNA underwent four rounds of PCR with nested alpha and beta constant region primers and SP2. For blood and skin samples, reverse transcription used TCR alpha and beta constant primers. One entry per CDR3 protein results from TCRdb running MiXCR on the 5' RACE reads. The sample lists approximately 49,000 distinct CDR3 sequences, over 3.5% occurring once. The source of the sample is a study of naive and memory T cell subsets. Overall study results and limits: The RNA method is potentially sensitive to activation and differentiation changes.

The CDR3 covers 16 residues. The V and J ends lost 0 bases and 4 bases respectively, with 14 bases between them. The germline gives CDR1 SGHTA, CDR2 FQGTGA. The library had UMIs added by 3' ligation of an oligonucleotide to TCR cDNA. Adult healthy volunteers gave 2.5 ml peripheral blood for whole-blood RNA. Reverse transcription used DNase-treated unsorted total RNA, aiming for roughly 1 to 1000 ng. The chain joins TRBV7-3 to TRBJ2-3; no clear D. The receptor's source is a female donor in good health. CDR3 sequence (DNA): TGTGCCAGCAGCTTAACTTCGTCCCTCCAGGCAGATACGCAGTATTTT. This translates into CASSLTSSLQADTQYF.